This TCR beta chain was profiled in a study of blood T cell repertoires in COVID-19. This CDR3 is 15 amino acids long. Trimming removed 3 bases from V and 2 bases from J, with 13 bases in between. Germline V CDR1 and CDR2: LNHDA, SQIVND (reference sequence). Only a few counts were recorded for this clone. Assay: immunoSEQ multiplex PCR; the TCRdb copy retains only in-frame clones and omits some. The data hold around 240,000 clones, with 85% to 90% observed a single time. The rearrangement uses TRBV19 and TRBJ1-1; no reliable D call. The TCR comes from a man aged 45-65 years who had been exposed to COVID-19. The sample was PBMCs or T cells enriched from blood (not recorded which). CDR3 coding DNA: TGTGCCAGTAGTATCGGTGTCAGGCGAAACACTGAAGCTTTCTTT. Amino acids: CASSIGVRRNTEAFF.